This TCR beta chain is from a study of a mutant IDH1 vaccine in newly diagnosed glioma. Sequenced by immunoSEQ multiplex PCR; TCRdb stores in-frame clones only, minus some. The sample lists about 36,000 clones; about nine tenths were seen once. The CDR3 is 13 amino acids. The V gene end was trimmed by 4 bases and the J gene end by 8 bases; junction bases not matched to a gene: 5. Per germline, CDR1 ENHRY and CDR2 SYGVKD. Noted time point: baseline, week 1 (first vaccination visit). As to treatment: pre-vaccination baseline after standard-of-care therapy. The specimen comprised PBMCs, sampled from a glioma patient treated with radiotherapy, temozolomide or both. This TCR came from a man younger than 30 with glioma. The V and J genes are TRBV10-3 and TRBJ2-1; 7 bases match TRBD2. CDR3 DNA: TGTGCCATCAGTGCTCGCGGGAGTTATGAGCAGTTCTTC. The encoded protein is CAISARGSYEQFF.